The T cell receptor (beta chain) described here comes from a study of neurological immune-mediated disorders. MiXCR was run by TCRdb on the 5' RACE reads, yielding one entry per CDR3 protein. This table has about 35,000 distinct CDR3 sequences, 3% to 4% appearing once. This clonotype was recorded at least ten times. The germline V and J ends were trimmed by 6 bases and 4 bases, with 14 bases remaining between them. The CDR3 length is 14 residues. Germline V gives CDR1 SGHTA, CDR2 FQGNSA. The sequence was obtained from a man aged 30 to 39 with multiple sclerosis. The sequencing sample was made of PBMCs. The gene calls are TRBV7-2 and TRBJ2-3; D unresolved. Here the CDR3 DNA reads TGTGCCAGCAGGCCGGCGTTGGATCCAGATACGCAGTATTTT. Translation: CASRPALDPDTQYF. Full variable domain (remainder filled in from reference TRBV7-2 and TRBJ2-3): GAGVSQSPSNKVTEKGKDVELRCDPISGHTALYWYRQSLGQGLEFLIYFQGNSAPDKSGLPSDRFSAERTGGSVSTLTIQRTQQEDSAVYLCASRPALDPDTQYFGPGTRLTVL.